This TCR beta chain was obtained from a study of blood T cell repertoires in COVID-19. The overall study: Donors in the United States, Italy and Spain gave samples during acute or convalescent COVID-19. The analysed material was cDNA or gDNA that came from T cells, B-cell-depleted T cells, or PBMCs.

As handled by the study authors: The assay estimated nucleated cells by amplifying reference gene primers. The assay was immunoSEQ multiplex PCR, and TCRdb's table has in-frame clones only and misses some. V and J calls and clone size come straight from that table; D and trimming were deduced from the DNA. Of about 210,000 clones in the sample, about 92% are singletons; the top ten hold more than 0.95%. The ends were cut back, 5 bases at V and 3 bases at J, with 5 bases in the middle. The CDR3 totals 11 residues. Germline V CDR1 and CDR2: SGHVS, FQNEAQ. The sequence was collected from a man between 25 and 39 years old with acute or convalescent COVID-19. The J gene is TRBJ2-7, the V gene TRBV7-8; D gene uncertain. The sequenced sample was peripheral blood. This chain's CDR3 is CASSVLYEQYF. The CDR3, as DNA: TGTGCCAGCAGCGTACTCTACGAGCAGTACTTC.